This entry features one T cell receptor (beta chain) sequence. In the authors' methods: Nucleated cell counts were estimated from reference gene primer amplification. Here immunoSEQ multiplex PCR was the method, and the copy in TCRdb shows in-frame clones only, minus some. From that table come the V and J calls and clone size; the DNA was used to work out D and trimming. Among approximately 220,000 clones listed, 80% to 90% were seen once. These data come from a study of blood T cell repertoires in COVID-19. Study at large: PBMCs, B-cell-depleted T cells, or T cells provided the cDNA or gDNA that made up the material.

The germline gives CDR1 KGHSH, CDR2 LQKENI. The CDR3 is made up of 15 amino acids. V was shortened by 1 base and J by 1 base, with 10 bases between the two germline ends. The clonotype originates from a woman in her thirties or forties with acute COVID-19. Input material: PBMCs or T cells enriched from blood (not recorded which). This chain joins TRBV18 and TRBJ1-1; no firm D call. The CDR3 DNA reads TGTGCCAGCTCACCACAGGAACGGAGGAACACTGAAGCTTTCTTT. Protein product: CASSPQERRNTEAFF.